This is a list of T cell receptor beta chains from one sample in a study of T cells in Graves' hyperthyroidism and ophthalmopathy. Using its own MiXCR run on the multiplex PCR reads, TCRdb lists one record per CDR3 protein. This table has around 690,000 distinct CDR3 sequences, 15% to 20% appearing once. Sequenced input: blood. The receptors originated from a man between 50 and 59 years old with Graves' hyperthyroidism. Both conserved end residues are part of each CDR3. The order of the fields is V gene, D gene, J gene, clone size, CDR3 DNA, CDR3 protein. The D gene is left open where the match is weak. Size values are once, few and many counts, or a class for expanded clones, and some rows have none.

TRBV7-3	TRBD2	TRBJ2-5	NA	TGTGCCAGCAGGGAGACTAGCGGGAAAGAGACCCAGTACTTC	CASRETSGKETQYF
TRBV11-2	NA	TRBJ1-6	once	TGTGCCAGCAGCTTAGAGACGTACTCCTATAATTCACCCCTCCACTTT	CASSLETYSYNSPLHF
TRBV2	NA	TRBJ2-3	many	TGTGCCAGCAGTGAAGCCTTGGTCCACACAGATACGCAGTATTTT	CASSEALVHTDTQYF
TRBV19	NA	TRBJ1-1	NA	TGTGCCAGTAGTATAGGGGGCGAAAAAGCTTTCTTT	CASSIGGEKAFF
TRBV5-1	NA	TRBJ2-1	many	TGCGCCAGCAGCTTGGGGACCGATACCTACAATGAGCAGTTCTTC	CASSLGTDTYNEQFF
TRBV5-4	TRBD2	TRBJ2-1	few	TGTGCCAGCAGCCCTGGCGGAGCTAGCGGGAGAGATGAGCAGTTCTTC	CASSPGGASGRDEQFF
TRBV3-1	TRBD1	TRBJ2-1	many	TGTGCCAGCAGCCAATCCCGATTGACAGGGAGCTCCTACAATGAGCAGTTCTTC	CASSQSRLTGSSYNEQFF
TRBV7-3	TRBD2	TRBJ2-1	few	TGTGCCAGCAGCTTAACGAGCGGTGCGGGAGGTTGGAATGAGCAGTTCTTC	CASSLTSGAGGWNEQFF
TRBV19	NA	TRBJ2-1	NA	TGTGCCAGTAGTCCGGGGATCTCCTACAATGAGCAGTTCTTC	CASSPGISYNEQFF
TRBV29-1	TRBD2	TRBJ2-1	NA	TGCAGCGCTCTTCCCTTAGCGGGAGATTACAATGAGCAGTTCTTC	CSALPLAGDYNEQFF
TRBV7-8	NA	TRBJ2-5	few	TGTACCAGCAGCTTCGAAGAGACCCAGTACTTC	CTSSFEETQYF
TRBV15	NA	TRBJ1-1	few	TGTGCCACCAGCAGAGTTCCTACAGACGAAGCTTTCTTT	CATSRVPTDEAFF
TRBV9	TRBD2	TRBJ2-1	few	TGTGCCAGCAGCCAATCAGGTAGCGGGCGTAATGAGCAGTTCTTC	CASSQSGSGRNEQFF
TRBV18	TRBD2	TRBJ2-5	many	TGTGCCAGCTCACCCACCCTCCTAGCGGGAGGACCCGAGACCCAGTACTTC	CASSPTLLAGGPETQYF
TRBV11-2	TRBD2	TRBJ2-1	many	TGTGCCAGCAGCTCCCGCCCCGCGGGAGTCTACAATGAGCAGTTCTTC	CASSSRPAGVYNEQFF
TRBV28	NA	TRBJ1-2	many	TGTGCCAGCAGTTCCCCACCTACATATGGCTACACCTTC	CASSSPPTYGYTF
TRBV24-1	TRBD2	TRBJ2-1	NA	TGTGCCACCAGTGATTGGGGACTAGCGGGAGTCTACAATGAGCAGTTCTTC	CATSDWGLAGVYNEQFF
TRBV24-1	NA	TRBJ2-2	NA	TGTGCCACCAGTGACCCAGCACGAGCCGGGGAGCTGTTTTTT	CATSDPARAGELFF
TRBV3-1	NA	TRBJ1-2	few	TGTGCCAGCAGCCACCATGTCACAGGCTCTTATAACTATGGCTACACCTTC	CASSHHVTGSYNYGYTF
TRBV28	TRBD1	TRBJ1-5	few	TGTGCCAGCAGTCCGTGGGACAGGGGGCTTGGCAATCAGCCCCAGCATTTT	CASSPWDRGLGNQPQHF
TRBV6-1	TRBD1	TRBJ1-2	many	TGTGCCAGCAGTGAGTCAGGGGGCTATGGCTACACCTTC	CASSESGGYGYTF
TRBV7-9	TRBD2	TRBJ2-1	many	TGTGCCAGCAGCTTAGCGGGACTAGTCAATGAGCAGTTCTTC	CASSLAGLVNEQFF
TRBV24-1	TRBD1	TRBJ2-1	NA	TGTGCCACCAGTGCTATGACAGGGACCACCTTCAATGAGCAGTTCTTC	CATSAMTGTTFNEQFF
TRBV28	TRBD2	TRBJ2-3	many	TGTGCCAGCAGCCTGACTAGCGTTGTAGCGCAGTATTTT	CASSLTSVVAQYF
TRBV3-1	NA	TRBJ2-7	many	TGTGCCAGCAGCCCGGGACCCGGGGGAGAGCAGTACTTC	CASSPGPGGEQYF
TRBV27	NA	TRBJ2-2	NA	TGTGCCAGCAATCCGGACGGAATCGGGGAGCTGTTTTTT	CASNPDGIGELFF
TRBV27	NA	TRBJ2-7	NA	TGTGCCAGCATTCTCTCCGCCGGGACGGGCGGCGAGCAGTACTTC	CASILSAGTGGEQYF
TRBV4-1	TRBD2	TRBJ2-3	NA	TGCGCCAGCAGCCCTCTAGCGGAGAGCACAGATACGCAGTATTTT	CASSPLAESTDTQYF
TRBV20-1	TRBD2	TRBJ2-3	many	TGCAGTACAGCGGGAGGGGAAACAGATACGCAGTATTTT	CSTAGGETDTQYF
TRBV5-1	NA	TRBJ2-7	few	TGCGCCAGCAGCTTGGCAGGGGAGACAGAGACCTCCTACGAGCAGTACTTC	CASSLAGETETSYEQYF
TRBV27	NA	TRBJ1-1	few	TGTGCCAGCAGCCCCTCGATAGAGCCGAGCACTGAAGCTTTCTTT	CASSPSIEPSTEAFF
TRBV3-1	NA	TRBJ2-5	many	TGTGCCAGCAGCCAATCGGGCCTAACGGGAGAGACCCAGTACTTC	CASSQSGLTGETQYF
TRBV12-3/TRBV12-4	TRBD2	TRBJ2-3	many	TGTGCCAGCAGCCCGGGACTAGCTAGCACAGATACGCAGTATTTT	CASSPGLASTDTQYF
TRBV20-1	TRBD1	TRBJ1-6	many	TGCAGTGCTAGAGGAAAGGGACAGGGGGGAATTTCACCCCTCCACTTT	CSARGKGQGGISPLHF
TRBV5-1	TRBD1	TRBJ1-1	few	TGCGCCAGCAGCTCCTCGGGACAGCCTAACACTGAAGCTTTCTTT	CASSSSGQPNTEAFF
TRBV10-2	NA	TRBJ1-1	few	TGCGCCAGCAGGCCTTTCACGATGGGGACGATGGAAGCTTTCTTT	CASRPFTMGTMEAFF
TRBV27	NA	TRBJ1-6	many	TGTGCCAGCAGTTCAGTCCTACTCACAGGGAATAATTCACCCCTCCACTTT	CASSSVLLTGNNSPLHF
TRBV5-8	NA	TRBJ2-1	many	TGTGCCAGCAGCCTACAAGGGGGGGACTACCGTTCCAATGAGCAGTTCTTC	CASSLQGGDYRSNEQFF
TRBV10-3	TRBD1	TRBJ1-2	few	TGTGCCATCAGTGAGGAGACAGGGGGTTATGGCTACACCTTC	CAISEETGGYGYTF
TRBV19	NA	TRBJ1-5	many	TGTGCCAGTAGAACCCGGGACGGCTACAATCAGCCCCAGCATTTT	CASRTRDGYNQPQHF
TRBV6-4	NA	TRBJ1-1	NA	TGTGCCAGCAGTGAGAATGCGAACACTGAAGCTTTCTTT	CASSENANTEAFF
TRBV24-1	NA	TRBJ2-3	NA	TGTGCCACCAGTGATTCCGTTATCAGTACGCAGTATTTT	CATSDSVISTQYF
TRBV7-9	NA	TRBJ2-3	few	TGTGCCAGCGTCAGCCTGGGCAGCACAGATACGCAGTATTTT	CASVSLGSTDTQYF
TRBV28	NA	TRBJ2-7	many	TGTGCCAGCAGTTTGAGTGTTATGGCCTACGAGCAGTACTTC	CASSLSVMAYEQYF
TRBV2	NA	TRBJ1-5	NA	TGTGCCAGCAGGACCGGGACCGCGAAGGGGAGCAATCAGCCCCAGCATTTT	CASRTGTAKGSNQPQHF
TRBV2	NA	TRBJ1-6	many	TGTGCCAGCATAGACATCCTCAGGGAAGGGGAGAGGTCACCCCTCCACTTT	CASIDILREGERSPLHF
TRBV7-9	NA	TRBJ1-4	many	TGTGCCAGCACGGTAGGACAGAATGAAAAACTGTTTTTT	CASTVGQNEKLFF
TRBV6-2/TRBV6-3	TRBD1	TRBJ1-5	many	TGTGCCACAGGGACAGGGGGCCATCAGCCCCAGCATTTT	CATGTGGHQPQHF
TRBV13	NA	TRBJ2-7	few	TGTGCCAGCAGCTGCACCGAGGAGGGCTCCTACGAGCAGTACTTC	CASSCTEEGSYEQYF
TRBV7-9	NA	TRBJ1-5	few	TGTGCCAGCAGCTTAGATCCAGGGAGCTATAGCAATCAGCCCCAGCATTTT	CASSLDPGSYSNQPQHF
TRBV2	NA	TRBJ1-4	many	TGTGCCAGCAGGGGGAACAGCCCTAATGAAAAACTGTTTTTT	CASRGNSPNEKLFF
TRBV9	TRBD2	TRBJ2-2	many	TGTGCCAGCAGCGAACGAAGAGGGGTAACTAGCGGGAGCGCCGGGGAGCTGTTTTTT	CASSERRGVTSGSAGELFF
TRBV12-3/TRBV12-4	NA	TRBJ1-6	many	TGTGCCAGCAGTTACCCAGGGGAGAATTCACCCCTCCACTTT	CASSYPGENSPLHF
TRBV28	NA	TRBJ1-2	many	TGTGCCAGCAGTTTTGCGCCAGTCTATGGCTACACCTTC	CASSFAPVYGYTF
TRBV2	TRBD2	TRBJ2-1	many	TGTGCCAGCGGGGGACTAGGGGTGTCCTACAATGAGCAGTTCTTC	CASGGLGVSYNEQFF
TRBV4-1	NA	TRBJ1-4	NA	TGCGCCAGCAGCCAGTTAGGGTTGACTAATGAAAAACTGTTTTTT	CASSQLGLTNEKLFF
TRBV2	TRBD1	TRBJ2-6	NA	TGTGCCAGCAGTGAGACAGGGATTGGGGCCAACGTCCTGACTTTC	CASSETGIGANVLTF